Listed below are T cell receptor beta chains from one sample, sequenced in a study of cytomegalovirus exposure and HLA in healthy donors. Here immunoSEQ multiplex PCR was the method, and the copy in TCRdb shows in-frame clones only, minus some. Of 160,000 or so clones listed, around 64% are singletons. Sequences were obtained from PBMCs. The receptors stem from a woman aged 25 to 39 in good health and CMV-seronegative. The CDR3 runs from the conserved cysteine through the conserved F or W. Not every row has a clone size; where given, it reads once, few, many or a size class.

clone size: once
J gene: TRBJ1-1
V gene: TRBV19
CDR3 protein: CASSTVPGQGNTEAFF

clone size: NA
J gene: TRBJ1-2
V gene: TRBV27
CDR3 protein: CAAGQGDGYTF

clone size: few
J gene: TRBJ1-1
V gene: TRBV11-2
CDR3 protein: CASSKEWPGLAFGTEAFF

clone size: NA
J gene: TRBJ2-7
V gene: TRBV2
CDR3 protein: CASSDFPGTSGIYEQYF

clone size: NA
J gene: TRBJ2-1
V gene: TRBV7-3
CDR3 protein: CASTFGTGGMSEQFF

clone size: NA
J gene: TRBJ2-1
V gene: TRBV4-1
CDR3 protein: CASSQIPAILAAYNEQFF

clone size: few
J gene: TRBJ2-7
V gene: TRBV7-3
CDR3 protein: CASSLFPIRQGAYEQYF

clone size: NA
J gene: TRBJ1-2
V gene: TRBV30
CDR3 protein: CAWSVGTAYGYTF

clone size: NA
J gene: TRBJ2-7
V gene: TRBV28
CDR3 protein: CASSTTTPGAGGSYEQYF

clone size: NA
J gene: TRBJ2-7
V gene: TRBV18
CDR3 protein: CASSPTGGTYEQYF

clone size: few
J gene: TRBJ1-5
V gene: TRBV6-5
CDR3 protein: CASSRTHGQPQHF

clone size: NA
J gene: TRBJ2-7
V gene: TRBV19
CDR3 protein: CASSGQGTYEQYF

clone size: NA
J gene: TRBJ1-3
V gene: TRBV21-1
CDR3 protein: CASTLQGMEDTIYF

clone size: NA
J gene: TRBJ2-7
V gene: TRBV19
CDR3 protein: CASSWTGTSYEQYF